This TCR beta chain was captured by sequencing in a study of OX40 agonist ivuxolimab in advanced cancers. This CDR3 spans 16 amino acids. Germline trimming cut 7 bases from V and 4 bases from J; bases unmatched to any gene: 8. Germline lookup yields CDR1 MDHEN and CDR2 SYDVKM. Generated by immunoSEQ multiplex PCR, the TCRdb table keeps only in-frame clones and is missing some. Among tens of thousands of clones listed, about 91% were seen once. The sequencing used CD4+ or CD8+ T cells sorted from blood, collected in a trial of the OX40 agonist ivuxolimab. This sequence joins TRBV28 and TRBJ1-3, with TRBD1 matching 12 bases. The receptor's source is an adult with an advanced solid tumor such as melanoma, head and neck, liver or kidney cancer. The CDR3 loop reads CASTRGQGASGNTIYF. The CDR3 DNA follows: TGTGCCAGCACCCGGGGACAGGGGGCTTCGGGAAACACCATATATTTT.